This TCR beta chain was documented in a study of cytomegalovirus exposure and HLA in healthy donors (dated by TCRdb to about 2017). At the level of the whole study: An earlier analysis of 587 of the donors reported roughly 270 Gb of sequence data and around 110 million unique TCR beta sequences from about 179 million T cells. An earlier analysis of 500 to 650 of the donors applied high-throughput TCR beta sequencing to assess whether each TCR beta V gene segment acted as functional or pseudogenic. HLA typing covered class I and class II loci at four-digit resolution. Roughly 300 gigabases of sequencing data and approximately 92 million unique TCR sequences made up an early release that covered several hundred HLA-typed donors. Donor age, sex, ethnicity and CMV serostatus were compiled together with the repertoire data. Among 300 to 450 genotyped donors of the cohort, an average of roughly 240,000 unique TCR beta nucleotide sequences were sequenced per donor, about a sixth of them non-productive. The number of typed donors differed by locus: about 620-640 for A, B, C, DRB1 and DQB1; 500 to 550 for DQA1; roughly 600 for DPA1; and about 470 for DPB1. To study patterns of TCR occurrence, a later analysis re-analyzed previously published TCR beta repertoires from 500 to 850 donors and added high-resolution HLA genotyping. Every repertoire in the discovery cohort had been generated on one and the same sequencing platform. Several DR-DQ haplotypes were handled as single units for association and clustering because linkage in the cohort was strong. A later genetic analysis used genome-wide SNP genotypes for about 65% of the 666 donors, treating that subset as a discovery cohort. The study aimed to test whether signatures of past pathogen exposure could be identified by cataloging public T cell receptors. The T cell repertoires of 666 subjects were profiled by immunosequencing and related to cytomegalovirus serostatus. A separate validation cohort of some 130 different subjects was used in addition to the approximately 700-subject first cohort. The study combined high-throughput TCR immunosequencing, statistical association of individual TCRs with disease status, and machine learning to predict cytomegalovirus infection status. Rather than using new phenotypic data, the later analysis identified candidate immune exposures from TCR beta sequences and from how often those sequences occurred across donors. The genetic ancestry cluster associated with self-reported Caucasian donors included 80% to 90% of the roughly 400 genotyped donors. What the work shows at the level of the full study, not this receptor alone: In a later analysis, the rate of TCR association differed among HLA loci, with DRB1 alleles having the most associated TCRs and HLA-C alleles having the fewest. A later analysis found that most CMV-associated TCR beta chains appeared HLA-restricted, with HLA associations seemingly driven largely by CMV exposure. According to a later analysis, parvovirus B19, influenza, CMV and Epstein-Barr virus appeared linked to several top co-occurrence clusters. An earlier analysis of 587 of the donors showed that most TCR beta V segments appeared in productive rearrangements either about 90% or about 30% of the time, which broadly matched IMGT annotations. According to a later genetic analysis, donors in an Asian-associated ancestry cluster had fewer N-insertions in productive TCRs than the approximately 700-donor mean. An association between a missense DCLRE1C variant and V-gene and J-gene trimming of TCR beta chains was found in a later genetic analysis and replicated in an independent cohort. Correlated functional status among segregating V segments might be attributable to linkage disequilibrium, but an unknown experimental factor could not be ruled out. For the cohort, immune exposure information was limited to CMV serostatus. Because counts were too low, some 17 rarely observed V segments, including chromosome 9 orphons, were excluded from the earlier analysis of about 500 of the donors. In vitro tests confirmed that a few of the cytomegalovirus-associated TCR beta chains recognize cytomegalovirus antigens. In the study, some 160 TCR beta chains were listed as associated with cytomegalovirus. In a later analysis, HLA-associated TCR beta chains showed more clonal expansion and lower generation probabilities than non-associated chains that were equally common. Assigning TCR associations to individual alleles was difficult when HLA alleles, especially DR and DQ, strongly co-occurred. The classifier was reported to diagnose cytomegalovirus status with high specificity and sensitivity in both the original and validation cohorts. In a later analysis, about 17,000 TCR beta sequences were associated with specific HLA alleles at a false discovery rate of 0.05. A further reported finding was that TCR beta sequences accurately predicted the HLA-A and HLA-B alleles for most subjects in the first cohort. Roughly uniform sequencing depth across donors was assumed in presence/absence analyses, although this assumption may not hold. Because HLA typing was unavailable for some donors at each locus, only the typed subset was used in association tests. The cohort was sequenced for TCR beta chains only, and without alpha or paired-chain data the features that could be detected were limited. Some IMGT-functional V segments, including TRBV6-2 and TRBV6-3, could not be told apart with the 87-base-pair reads, so those segments were excluded. Most TCR sequences were seen in very few donors, while some public TCRs were found in many individuals. A cluster of highly shared sequence variants was judged likely to represent a technical artifact of the sequencing pipeline. The authors suggested that the approach could potentially be extended to other disease states and immunological phenotypes.

The library was built by means of the immunoSEQ multiplex PCR assay. A mixture of 60 forward primers for TCR Vbeta segments and 13 reverse primers for TCR Jbeta segments was used in the multiplex PCR. The CDR3 region of rearranged TCR beta genes was amplified from genomic DNA by a multiplex PCR assay. Amplified TCR beta libraries were sequenced as 87-base-pair reads on the Illumina HiSeq System. The original pipeline was this. A later analysis tallied about 77 million unique TCR beta chains across the 660 or so repertoires, and roughly 11 million of those chains were shared by two or more donors. To remove PCR and sequencing errors, raw reads were error-corrected and collapsed into unique sequences using a nearest-neighbor algorithm that merged closely related sequences. Alignment of CDR3 sequences to IMGT reference sequences was used to assign V, D and J gene segments. For a sequence to be retained, a match of at least six nucleotides was required to both a V gene segment and a J gene segment. A rearrangement counted as productive if the CDR3 had no stop codons and remained in frame with V and J, and every other rearrangement counted as non-productive. CDR3 was defined according to IMGT convention as the region running from the second conserved V-encoded cysteine to the conserved J-encoded phenylalanine. The earlier analysis of about 620 of the donors excluded sequences that lacked an unambiguous match to a single V gene segment. An earlier analysis of 587 of the donors called V segments functional above 56.7% productive rearrangements and segregating when the between-donor standard deviation exceeded 5%. A statistical classification framework was built to diagnose cytomegalovirus status from the catalog of TCR beta chain sequences. In a later analysis, V and J genes were assigned by comparing TCR nucleotide sequences against IMGT/GENE-DB human TR gene sequences. A later analysis assigned CDR3 sequences and most-parsimonious VDJ recombination scenarios with the TCRdist pipeline. In a later analysis, each TCR beta chain was defined by its CDR3 amino acid sequence together with its V-gene family, and reads lacking a unique V-gene family were excluded. As a way to deal with suspected cross-contamination and a sequencing artifact, a later analysis dropped hundreds of nucleotide sequences that were highly shared and had low generation probability. In a later analysis, a clonal expansion index for each public chain was calculated from normalized within-repertoire ranks of inferred template counts. In a later analysis, generation probabilities were computed using a VDJ recombination model fitted to out-of-frame rearrangements, and the results were checked against IGoR. A later analysis scored TCR-TCR, TCR-HLA and TCR-CMV co-occurrence with hypergeometric tests, applying a repertoire-size bias correction to TCR pairs. A later analysis estimated false discovery rates by permuting HLA or CMV assignments 20 times. In a later analysis, co-occurring TCRs were grouped using DBSCAN, and TCRdist sequence similarity was added for clustering within HLA-allele-positive subsets. Repertoires with fewer than 30,000 or more than 120,000 public chains were left out of co-occurrence clustering, as were about 5 repertoires with anomalous nucleotide sharing. In its TCRdb copy, this immuneACCESS table keeps in-frame sequences only and misses some clones. Where compared with another copy, unresolved V genes explain less than half of these, and the others have no known cause. That table gives V, J and clone size, and the DNA gave D and trimming. The sample table records 90,000 or so clones; nearly 80% of these occur just once. Together, the top ten hold roughly 6% of the sample.

The CDR3 runs 15 residues from the cysteine to the phenylalanine. Solely the CDR3 DNA is kept, with 45 bases framed from the first base. The germline V gene encodes CDR1 SGDLS and CDR2 YYNGEE. At the junction V is shortened by 1 base and J by 5 bases; bases outside the gene matches: 2. A word on this clone: No antigen is known for it. No base qualities exist here, and no much larger clone lies one base off it.

The cohort consisted of hundreds of healthy bone marrow donors. At the time of sampling, every cohort member was nominally healthy, though immune exposures that went unrecorded were likely present. The donor was CMV seronegative and was included in the group of several hundred seronegative cohort members. Every donor gave a peripheral blood sample, and the peripheral blood mononuclear cells from that sample were used for TCR beta sequencing. Genomic DNA extraction from the blood cell samples was performed with the Qiagen DNeasy Blood Extraction Kit. The sequence is built from TRBV9 and TRBJ2-5; 13 nucleotides in the junction match TRBD2. The material sequenced was PBMCs. This TCR was sampled from a female donor in good health and CMV-seronegative. The CDR3 sequence is CASSVKGLAGETQYF. The DNA reads as follows: TGTGCCAGCAGCGTAAAGGGACTAGCGGGGGAGACCCAGTACTTC.